This T cell receptor (beta chain) was sequenced during a study of T cells in pancreatic ductal adenocarcinoma. Study-wide results and limits: Comparisons of tumor and blood clonality may show falsely lower tumor diversity. No significant tumor-blood clonality difference; means were about 0.1 and 0.07.

The repertoire was sequenced with immunoSEQ multiplex PCR; TCRdb's copy has only in-frame clones and lacks some. This repertoire shows some 5,400 clones, less than 75% found once; its top ten account for approximately 8.2%. V shed 5 bases and J 4 bases; nucleotides not matched to a gene: 0. The CDR3 length is 13 residues. Germline V gene lookup returns CDR1 LNHDA and CDR2 SQIVND (reference sequence). The selected patients with pancreatic ductal adenocarcinoma had surgery but no neoadjuvant therapy. This clone was observed a handful of times. The antigen remains unidentified. The V call is TRBV19, the J call TRBJ2-2, with 8 bases aligning to TRBD2. This receptor was taken from a human donor with pancreatic ductal adenocarcinoma. Sequencing was performed on pancreatic tumor tissue. CDR3 bases: TGTGCCAGTAGTCTAGCGGGCACCGGGGAGCTGTTTTTT. It is translated as CASSLAGTGELFF.